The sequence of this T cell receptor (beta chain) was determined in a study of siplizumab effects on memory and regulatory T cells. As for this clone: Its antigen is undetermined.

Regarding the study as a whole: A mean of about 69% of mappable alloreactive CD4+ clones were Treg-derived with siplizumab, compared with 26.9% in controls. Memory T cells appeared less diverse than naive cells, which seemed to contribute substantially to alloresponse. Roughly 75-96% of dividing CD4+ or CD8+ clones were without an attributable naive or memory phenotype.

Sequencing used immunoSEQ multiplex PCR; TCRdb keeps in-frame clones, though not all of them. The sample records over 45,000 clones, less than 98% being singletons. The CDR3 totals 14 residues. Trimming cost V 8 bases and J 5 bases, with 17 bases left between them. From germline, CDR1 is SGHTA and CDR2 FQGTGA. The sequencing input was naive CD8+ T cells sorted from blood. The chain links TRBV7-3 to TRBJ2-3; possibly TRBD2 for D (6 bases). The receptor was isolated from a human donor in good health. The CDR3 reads CASSRQGGLDTQYF. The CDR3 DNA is TGTGCCAGCTCGAGGCAGGGAGGATTAGATACGCAGTATTTT.